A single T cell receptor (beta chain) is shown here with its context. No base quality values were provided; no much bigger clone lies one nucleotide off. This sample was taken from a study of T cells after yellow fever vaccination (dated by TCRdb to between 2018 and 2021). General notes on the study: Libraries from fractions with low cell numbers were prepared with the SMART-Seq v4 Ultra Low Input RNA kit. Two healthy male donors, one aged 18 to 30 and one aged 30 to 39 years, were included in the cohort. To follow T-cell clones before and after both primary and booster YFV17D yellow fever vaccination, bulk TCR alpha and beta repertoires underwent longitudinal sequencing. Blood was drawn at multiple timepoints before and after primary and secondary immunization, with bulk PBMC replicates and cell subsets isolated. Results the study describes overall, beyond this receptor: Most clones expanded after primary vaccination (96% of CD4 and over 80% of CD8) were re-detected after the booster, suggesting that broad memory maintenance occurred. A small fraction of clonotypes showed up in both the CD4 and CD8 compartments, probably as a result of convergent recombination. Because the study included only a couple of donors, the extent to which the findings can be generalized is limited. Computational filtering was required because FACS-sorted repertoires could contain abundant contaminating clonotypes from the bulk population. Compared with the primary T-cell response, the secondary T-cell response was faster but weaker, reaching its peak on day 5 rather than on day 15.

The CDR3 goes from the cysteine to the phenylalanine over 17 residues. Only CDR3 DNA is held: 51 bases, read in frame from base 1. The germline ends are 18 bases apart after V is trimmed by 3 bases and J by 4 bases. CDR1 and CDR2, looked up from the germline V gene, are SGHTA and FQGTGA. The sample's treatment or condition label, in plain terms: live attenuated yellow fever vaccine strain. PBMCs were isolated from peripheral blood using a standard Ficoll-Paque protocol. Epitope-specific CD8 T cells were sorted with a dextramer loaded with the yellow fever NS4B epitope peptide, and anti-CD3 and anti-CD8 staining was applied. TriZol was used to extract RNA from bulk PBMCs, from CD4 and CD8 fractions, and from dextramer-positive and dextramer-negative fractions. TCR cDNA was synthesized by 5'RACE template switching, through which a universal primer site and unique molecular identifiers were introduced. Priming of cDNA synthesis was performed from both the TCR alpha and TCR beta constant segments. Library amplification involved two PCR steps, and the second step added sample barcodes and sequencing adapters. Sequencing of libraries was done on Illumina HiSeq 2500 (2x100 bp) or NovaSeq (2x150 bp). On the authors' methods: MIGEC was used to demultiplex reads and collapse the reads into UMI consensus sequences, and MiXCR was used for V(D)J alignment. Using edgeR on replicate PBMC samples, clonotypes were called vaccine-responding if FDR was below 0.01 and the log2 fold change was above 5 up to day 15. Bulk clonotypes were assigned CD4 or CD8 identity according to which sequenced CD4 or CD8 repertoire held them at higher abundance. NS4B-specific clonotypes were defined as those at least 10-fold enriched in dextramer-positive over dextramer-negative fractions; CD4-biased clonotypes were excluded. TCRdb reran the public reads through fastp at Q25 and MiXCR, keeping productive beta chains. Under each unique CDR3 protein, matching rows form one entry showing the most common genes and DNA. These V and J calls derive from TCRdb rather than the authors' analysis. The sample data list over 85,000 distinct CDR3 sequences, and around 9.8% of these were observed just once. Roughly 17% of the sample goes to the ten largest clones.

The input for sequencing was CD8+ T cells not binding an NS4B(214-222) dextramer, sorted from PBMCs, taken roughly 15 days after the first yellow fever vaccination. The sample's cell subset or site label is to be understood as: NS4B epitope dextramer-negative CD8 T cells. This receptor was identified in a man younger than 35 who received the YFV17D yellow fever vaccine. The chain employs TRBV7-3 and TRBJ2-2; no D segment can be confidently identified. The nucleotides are TGTGCCAGCAGCTTGACTCCGGCCCTAAAGTCCACCGGGGAGCTGTTTTTT. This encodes CASSLTPALKSTGELFF.